This T cell receptor beta chain was identified during a study of cytomegalovirus exposure and HLA in healthy donors. The study's findings and limits: Three chains linked to CMV were shown in vitro to be specific for CMV antigens. Most TCR sequences were seen very rarely across donors, but some public TCRs occurred in many.

Primers: 60 Vbeta forward and 13 Jbeta reverse. Libraries were prepared by immunoSEQ multiplex PCR; TCRdb keeps only in-frame clonotypes and omits some of them. The sample lists 150,000 to 200,000 clones, roughly 83% occurring once. As concerns this clone: The antigen remains unidentified.

Germline V gives CDR1 MNHEY, CDR2 SMNVEV (reference sequence). The CDR3 consists of 13 residues. Trimming removed 6 bases from V and 6 bases from J, with 12 bases in between. The TCR sequence derives from a boy aged 5 to 17 in good health and CMV-seronegative. The V gene is TRBV27, the J gene TRBJ2-1; D remains unclear. Specimen: PBMCs. The CDR3 here is CASSPGGPNEQFF. For the CDR3, the DNA is TGTGCCAGCAGCCCAGGTGGGCCCAATGAGCAGTTCTTC.